Shown below are 22 T cell receptor beta chains from a single sample sequenced in a study of cytomegalovirus exposure and HLA in healthy donors. Primers for the PCR totalled 60 Vbeta and 13 Jbeta. TCRdb's copy holds only in-frame clones and misses some; the assay was immunoSEQ multiplex PCR. In the table there are some 110,000 clones, 70% to 80% of which are singletons. The sample comprised PBMCs. Receptors were obtained from a man aged 30 to 45 in good health and CMV-seronegative.

This clone was detected a few times. CDR3 sequence: CASSASGVDEQYF. CDR3 in DNA: TGTGCCAGCAGCGCCTCCGGGGTAGACGAGCAGTACTTC. V usage is TRBV7-8 and J usage is TRBJ2-7; TRBD2 is a possible D gene (5 bases). The germline V gene encodes CDR1 SGHVS and CDR2 FQNEAQ. Trimming took 5 bases from V and 5 from J, leaving 13 bases between them. The CDR3 is 13 amino acids. Based on the CDR3 plus reference TRBV7-8 and TRBJ2-7, the full variable domain is GAGVSQSPRYKVAKRGQDVALRCDPISGHVSLFWYQQALGQGPEFLTYFQNEAQLDKSGLPSDRFFAERPEGSVSTLKIQRTQQEDSAVYLCASSASGVDEQYFGPGTRLTVT.

This clone was seen a few times. The chain carries TRBV27 and TRBJ2-1, with D possibly TRBD2 on 6 matching bases. The CDR3 has 15 residues. CDR1 and CDR2 from the germline V gene are MNHEY and SMNVEV (reference sequence). V gave up 7 bases and J gave up 10 bases, with 23 bases separating them. CDR3 protein: CASTAWDGGSREQFF. The CDR3 DNA reads as TGTGCCAGCACCGCTTGGGACGGGGGAAGCCGAGAGCAGTTCTTC.

CDR3 DNA: TGTGCCAGCAGTTTATCCCTAGCCAATGAGCAGTTCTTC. This encodes CASSLSLANEQFF. The V call is TRBV27, the J call TRBJ2-1; D might be TRBD2 (5 bases). CDR1 MNHEY and CDR2 SMNVEV come from the germline V gene (reference sequence). V lost 0 bases and J 6 bases, leaving 6 bases between the germline ends. The length of the CDR3 is 13 residues.

This clone has more than one count but fewer than ten. J is TRBJ2-6 and V is TRBV30; the D gene is possibly TRBD2 (7 bases). CDR1 is GTSNPN, CDR2 SVGIG, per germline (reference sequence). With 0 bases removed from V and 0 bases from J, the gap between germline ends came to 15 bases. The CDR3 loop spans 18 amino acids. CDR3 nucleotide sequence: TGTGCCTGGAGTGTGGGGGGGGCGTTTAGCTCTGGGGCCAACGTCCTGACTTTC. This sequence encodes CAWSVGGAFSSGANVLTF.

This sequence joins TRBV4-1 and TRBJ2-7, with TRBD1 matching over 10 bases. V dropped 4 bases and J dropped 3; count of bases not matched to a gene: 3. This CDR3 region has 14 residues. The germline V gene encodes CDR1 MGHRA and CDR2 YSYEKL. CDR3 nucleotide sequence: TGCGCCAGCAGCCGGACAGGGGGGGACTACGAGCAGTACTTC. Its translation: CASSRTGGDYEQYF.

V gene TRBV7-9 combines with J gene TRBJ2-3; D not certain. The CDR3 covers 11 residues. Looked up from germline, CDR1 is SEHNR and CDR2 is FQNEAQ (reference sequence). Trimming pared 3 bases from V and 8 bases from J, leaving 6 bases between. CDR3 amino acids: CASSFGLTQYF. The CDR3 nucleotides read TGTGCCAGCAGCTTTGGGCTTACGCAGTATTTT.

The V call is TRBV19, the J call TRBJ2-1; 16 nucleotides line up with TRBD2. V was pared by 4 bases and J by 9 bases, with 9 bases of the junction left unmatched. The V gene's germline CDR1 is LNHDA and CDR2 SQIVND (reference sequence). The CDR3 covers 17 residues. CDR3 coding DNA: TGTGCCAGTAGTAAAGAGGGACTAGCGGGAGGGATTAGTGAGCAGTTCTTC. Translated, it gives CASSKEGLAGGISEQFF.

This clone was seen a single time. The chain uses TRBV5-1 and TRBJ1-2; TRBD1 aligns across 9 bases. This CDR3 is built from 13 residues. V lost 3 bases to trimming and J lost 7 bases; unmatched junction nucleotides: 4. Germline values: CDR1 SGHRS, CDR2 YFSETQ. CDR3 nucleotide sequence: TGCGCCAGCAGCTCGACAGGGGGATTTGGCTACACCTTC. Its translation: CASSSTGGFGYTF.

This clone appeared once. V is TRBV7-6 and J is TRBJ2-5; a possible D gene is TRBD1 (6 bases). Germline CDR1 and CDR2: SGHVS and FNYEAQ. V was pared by 5 bases and J by 0 bases, with 13 bases between. The CDR3 loop spans 15 amino acids. The CDR3 bases are TGTGCCAGCAGCCCAGGGGACCAGTACCAAGAGACCCAGTACTTC. It specifies CASSPGDQYQETQYF.

The chain couples TRBV5-1 to TRBJ2-7; D uncertain. Germline V gene data show CDR1 as SGHRS and CDR2 as YFSETQ. The CDR3 loop spans 14 amino acids. The V gene lost 0 bases and the J gene lost 2 bases, with 9 bases spanning the gap. The CDR3 region has the DNA TGCGCCAGCAGCTTGGGGGTCGACACCTACGAGCAGTACTTC. It specifies CASSLGVDTYEQYF.

This chain uses TRBV6-5 with TRBJ1-2, with 8 bases matching TRBD1. V gave up 0 bases and J gave up 8 bases; unmatched junction bases: 8. The CDR3 length is 15 residues. Germline V gene sequence: CDR1 MNHEY, CDR2 SVGAGI. The CDR3: CASSYSGQGIGGYTF. For the CDR3, the DNA is TGTGCCAGCAGTTACTCTGGACAGGGAATTGGAGGCTACACCTTC.

The V call is TRBV29-1, the J call TRBJ2-3; TRBD1 is a possible D gene (5 bases). Germline-derived CDR1 and CDR2 are SQVTM and ANQGSEA. With 7 bases removed from V and 1 base from J, the gap between germline ends came to 27 bases. The CDR3 sequence is 18 residues long. For the CDR3, the DNA is TGCAGCGGGACACGGGTCTCGGGTTTATCCGCCCGCACAGATACGCAGTATTTT. Translating gives CSGTRVSGLSARTDTQYF.

This chain connects TRBV5-5 to TRBJ1-5; D call uncertain. Per germline, CDR1 SGHKS and CDR2 YYEKEE (reference sequence). V shed 6 bases and J shed 4 bases, with 14 bases lying between them. The CDR3 loop spans 14 amino acids. CDR3 bases: TGTGCCAGCACTCTTGCCGCGGGGAATCAGCCCCAGCATTTT. It codes for CASTLAAGNQPQHF.

The chain couples TRBV5-4 to TRBJ1-1; 7 positions agree with TRBD1. The CDR3 is 14 amino acids. CDR1 and CDR2 (germline): SGHNT, YYREEE (reference sequence). J gave up 5 bases and V 0 bases, and 4 bases lay outside the gene matches. The CDR3 coding sequence is TGTGCCAGCAGCTTGGAGGGGGCATGGACTGAAGCTTTCTTT. Translation: CASSLEGAWTEAFF.

The chain is built from TRBV5-1 and TRBJ1-5; D possibly corresponds to TRBD1 (6 bases). Deletions cut 7 bases from V and 2 bases from J, with 10 bases between. The germline gives CDR1 SGHRS, CDR2 YFSETQ. CDR3 length: 13 residues. The DNA for the CDR3 is TGCGCCAGCTCCTCAGGGGGCAATCAGCCCCAGCATTTT. Protein sequence: CASSSGGNQPQHF.

The chain joins TRBV6-5 to TRBJ2-7, with 10 bases identical to TRBD1. CDR3 length: 14 residues. V lost 7 bases, J lost 4 bases, and 7 bases stayed unmatched. Germline CDR1 MNHEY, CDR2 SVGAGI. Here the CDR3 reads CASKPLDRGYEQYF. The CDR3 DNA sequence: TGTGCCAGCAAACCCCTGGACAGGGGGTACGAGCAGTACTTC.

The chain carries TRBV2 and TRBJ1-5, with D possibly TRBD1 on 6 matching bases. V lost 2 bases to trimming and J lost 7 bases, with 18 bases between them. Germline V gives CDR1 SNHLY, CDR2 FYNNEI. CDR3 size: 16 residues. In DNA, the CDR3 is TGTGCCAGCAGTGAACGGGAGGGAGGGGGAGGGCAGCCCCAGCATTTT. Translation: CASSEREGGGGQPQHF.

This chain uses TRBV4-1 with TRBJ2-3; a weak D match, TRBD1 (5 bases). Per germline, CDR1 MGHRA and CDR2 YSYEKL. CDR3 length: 16 amino acids. V dropped 0 bases and J dropped 3 bases, with 13 bases sitting between them. The CDR3 here is CASSQERAGFTDTQYF. The CDR3 bases are TGCGCCAGCAGCCAAGAAAGGGCAGGGTTTACAGATACGCAGTATTTT.

This CDR3 reads CATCEELDHYEQYF. Here the CDR3 DNA reads TGTGCCACCTGTGAGGAGCTGGATCACTACGAGCAGTACTTC. The chain has TRBV28 and TRBJ2-7; no firm D call. CDR1 MDHEN and CDR2 SYDVKM come from the germline V gene. The CDR3 is made up of 14 amino acids. Trimming took 10 bases from V and 3 from J, leaving 19 bases between them.

The gene calls are TRBV5-6 and TRBJ2-5; 8 positions match TRBD1. The CDR3 consists of 14 residues. Germline-derived CDR1 and CDR2 are SGHDT and YYEEEE. Losses at the gene ends were 3 bases for V and 4 bases for J; bases not matched to a gene: 5. The CDR3 is CASSSQGAGETQYF. CDR3 DNA sequence: TGTGCCAGCAGCTCTCAGGGGGCGGGAGAGACCCAGTACTTC.

V and J are TRBV7-3 and TRBJ2-7; 9 bases are a match to TRBD1. The CDR3 loop spans 16 amino acids. From germline, CDR1 is SGHTA and CDR2 FQGTGA. Germline trimming cut 1 base from V and 4 bases from J; bases unmatched to any gene: 8. The CDR3 sequence: CASSLMGQGGPYEQYF. The CDR3 DNA reads TGTGCCAGCAGCTTAATGGGACAGGGAGGTCCTTACGAGCAGTACTTC.

The rearrangement joins TRBV7-9 to TRBJ2-1; 8 bases match TRBD1. Trimming removed 6 bases from V and 6 bases from J; junction bases left unmatched: 10. CDR1 is SEHNR and CDR2 is FQNEAQ in the germline V gene (reference sequence). The CDR3 extends over 15 amino acids. The CDR3, as DNA: TGTGCCAGCAGGCTTTCGAGACAGGGGTCCAATGAGCAGTTCTTC. It encodes CASRLSRQGSNEQFF.